This passage covers 2 T cell receptor beta chains from one sample sequenced in a study of cytomegalovirus exposure and HLA in healthy donors. The PCR contained 60 Vbeta and 13 Jbeta primers. TCRdb's table, derived via immunoSEQ multiplex PCR, lists solely in-frame clones and lacks some. The sample yields 200,000 to 250,000 clones, 75% seen once. Sequencing was done on a sample of PBMCs. These receptors were collected from a woman in her thirties in good health and CMV-seronegative.

A note on this clone: Mismatch with germline at one junction end may stem from a read error. The V call is TRBV7-9, the J call TRBJ1-2, with a weak D call TRBD1 (5 bases). The CDR3 is 13 residues long. Germline CDR1 and CDR2: SEHNR and FQNEAQ (reference sequence). The CDR3 region has the DNA TGTTCCAGCAGCTCTACAGGATCGGGTGGCTACACCTTC. Translation: CSSSSTGSGGYTF. The complete variable domain, with remaining parts taken from reference TRBV7-9 and TRBJ1-2, reads DTGVSQNPRHKITKRGQNVTFRCDPISEHNRLYWYRQTLGQGPEFLTYFQNEAQLEKSRLLSDRFSAERPKGSFSTLEIQRTEQGDSAMYLCSSSSTGSGGYTFGSGTRLTVV.

This clone appeared a single time. The chain couples TRBV19 to TRBJ1-1; the D gene is possibly TRBD1 (5 bases). Germline values: CDR1 LNHDA, CDR2 SQIVND (reference sequence). The CDR3 is 16 residues long. Trimming took 6 bases from V and 3 from J, leaving 20 bases between them. The DNA for the CDR3 is TGTGCCAGTAGACCTCCCCTCCGGGGGGGGTACACTGAAGCTTTCTTT. It codes for CASRPPLRGGYTEAFF.